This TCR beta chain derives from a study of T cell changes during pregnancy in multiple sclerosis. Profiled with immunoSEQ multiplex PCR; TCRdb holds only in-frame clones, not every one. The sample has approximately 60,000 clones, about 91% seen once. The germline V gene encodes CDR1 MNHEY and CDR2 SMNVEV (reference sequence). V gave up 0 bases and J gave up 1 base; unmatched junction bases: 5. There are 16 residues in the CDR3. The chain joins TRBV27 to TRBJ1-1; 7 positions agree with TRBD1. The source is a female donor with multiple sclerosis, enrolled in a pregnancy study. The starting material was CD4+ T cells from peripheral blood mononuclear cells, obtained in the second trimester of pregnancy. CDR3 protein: CASSLSRRQGNTEAFF. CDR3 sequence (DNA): TGTGCCAGCAGTTTATCGAGGAGACAGGGGAACACTGAAGCTTTCTTT.